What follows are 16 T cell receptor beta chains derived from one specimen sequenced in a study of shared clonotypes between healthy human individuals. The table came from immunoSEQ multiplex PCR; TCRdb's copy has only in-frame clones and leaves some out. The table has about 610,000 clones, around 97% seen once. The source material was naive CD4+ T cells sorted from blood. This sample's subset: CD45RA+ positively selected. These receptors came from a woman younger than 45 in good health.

CDR3 amino acids: CASSWDRGSGANVLTF. As DNA, the CDR3 is TGTGCCAGCAGTTGGGACAGGGGCTCTGGGGCCAACGTCCTGACTTTC. The chain employs TRBV6-5 and TRBJ2-6; 10 bases align to TRBD1. The germline CDR1 and CDR2 sequences are MNHEY and SVGAGI. CDR3 length: 16 amino acids. Trimming removed 4 bases from V and 0 bases from J; junction bases left unmatched: 0.

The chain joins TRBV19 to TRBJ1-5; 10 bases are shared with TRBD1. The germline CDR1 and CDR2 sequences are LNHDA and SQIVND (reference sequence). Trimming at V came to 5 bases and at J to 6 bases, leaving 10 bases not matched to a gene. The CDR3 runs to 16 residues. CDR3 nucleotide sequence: TGTGCCAGTAGTGGGGACAGGGGTTGGGGAGGTCAGCCCCAGCATTTT. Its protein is CASSGDRGWGGQPQHF.

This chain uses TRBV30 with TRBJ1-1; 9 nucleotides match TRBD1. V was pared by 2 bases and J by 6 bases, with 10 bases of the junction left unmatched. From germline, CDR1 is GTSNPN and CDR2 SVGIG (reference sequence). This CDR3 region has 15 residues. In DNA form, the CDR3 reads TGTGCCTGGAGTCAACCGGGACAGGGATCGGCTGAAGCTTTCTTT. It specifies CAWSQPGQGSAEAFF.

The chain's CDR3 is CASSLTGAGAYEQYF. CDR3 nucleotide sequence: TGTGCCAGCAGTTTAACGGGAGCCGGGGCCTACGAGCAGTACTTC. The chain carries TRBV28 and TRBJ2-7; D might be TRBD2 (6 bases). The CDR3 has 15 residues. Germline CDR1 reads MDHEN; CDR2 reads SYDVKM. Trimming took off 2 bases at V and 2 bases at J, with 13 bases between the two ends.

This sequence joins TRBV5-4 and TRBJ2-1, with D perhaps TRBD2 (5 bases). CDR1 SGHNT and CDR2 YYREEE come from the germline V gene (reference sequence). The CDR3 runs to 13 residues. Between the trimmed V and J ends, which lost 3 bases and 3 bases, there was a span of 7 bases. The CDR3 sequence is CASSSRDYNEQFF. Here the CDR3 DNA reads TGTGCCAGCAGCTCCCGGGACTACAATGAGCAGTTCTTC.

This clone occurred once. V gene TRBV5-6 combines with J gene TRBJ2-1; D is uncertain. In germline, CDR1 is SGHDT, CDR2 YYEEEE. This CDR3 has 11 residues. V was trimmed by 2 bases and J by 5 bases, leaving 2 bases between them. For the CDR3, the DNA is TGTGCCAGCAGCTTACACAATGAGCAGTTCTTC. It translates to CASSLHNEQFF.

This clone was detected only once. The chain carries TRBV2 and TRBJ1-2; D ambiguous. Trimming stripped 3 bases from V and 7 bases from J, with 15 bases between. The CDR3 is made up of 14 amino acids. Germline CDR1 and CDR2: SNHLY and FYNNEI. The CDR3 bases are TGTGCCAGCAGTGAGTCGGAGGTCCTCGCTGGCTACACCTTC. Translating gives CASSESEVLAGYTF. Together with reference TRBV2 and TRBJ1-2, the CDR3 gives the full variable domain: EPEVTQTPSHQVTQMGQEVILRCVPISNHLYFYWYRQILGQKVEFLVSFYNNEISEKSEIFDDQFSVERPDGSNFTLKIRSTKLEDSAMYFCASSESEVLAGYTFGSGTRLTVV.

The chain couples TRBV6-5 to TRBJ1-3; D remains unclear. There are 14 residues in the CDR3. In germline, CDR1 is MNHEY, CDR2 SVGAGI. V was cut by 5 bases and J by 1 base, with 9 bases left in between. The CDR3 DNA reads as TGTGCCAGCAGTGCCGGATTTTCTGGAAACACCATATATTTT. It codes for CASSAGFSGNTIYF.

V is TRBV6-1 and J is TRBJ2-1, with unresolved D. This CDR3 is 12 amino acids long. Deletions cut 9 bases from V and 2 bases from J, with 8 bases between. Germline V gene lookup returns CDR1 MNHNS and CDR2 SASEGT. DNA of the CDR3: TGTGCCAGTCAGGTTGCCTACAATGAGCAGTTCTTC. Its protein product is CASQVAYNEQFF.

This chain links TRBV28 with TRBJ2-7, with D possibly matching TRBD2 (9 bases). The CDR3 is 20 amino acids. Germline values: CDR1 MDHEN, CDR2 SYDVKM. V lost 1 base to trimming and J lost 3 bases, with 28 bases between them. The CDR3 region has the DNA TGTGCCAGCAGTTTATTTGGGCAGGGGGCCGGACTAGCGAGCGGCTACGAGCAGTACTTC. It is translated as CASSLFGQGAGLASGYEQYF.

The CDR3 sequence is CASRTRTESSSPLHF. DNA of the CDR3: TGTGCCAGCAGGACCAGGACTGAATCCTCTTCACCCCTCCACTTT. The gene calls are TRBV28 and TRBJ1-6; no clear D. In germline, CDR1 is MDHEN, CDR2 SYDVKM. This CDR3 contains 15 residues. Between the trimmed V and J ends, which lost 6 bases and 9 bases, there was a span of 18 bases.

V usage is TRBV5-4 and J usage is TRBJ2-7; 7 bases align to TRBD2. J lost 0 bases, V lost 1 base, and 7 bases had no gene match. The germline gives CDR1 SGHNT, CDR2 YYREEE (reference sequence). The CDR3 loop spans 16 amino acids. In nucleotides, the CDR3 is TGTGCCAGCAGCTTGTCGGCGAGCGGGGCCTCCTACGAGCAGTACTTC. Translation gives CASSLSASGASYEQYF. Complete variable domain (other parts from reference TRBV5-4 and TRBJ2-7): ETGVTQSPTHLIKTRGQQVTLRCSSQSGHNTVSWYQQALGQGPQFIFQYYREEENGRGNFPPRFSGLQFPNYSSELNVNALELDDSALYLCASSLSASGASYEQYFGPGTRLTVT.

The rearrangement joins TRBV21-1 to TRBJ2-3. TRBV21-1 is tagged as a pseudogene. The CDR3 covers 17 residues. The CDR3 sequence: CASSKGAGPSSTDTQYF. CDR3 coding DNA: TGTGCCAGCAGCAAAGGGGCAGGACCCTCTAGCACAGATACGCAGTATTTT.

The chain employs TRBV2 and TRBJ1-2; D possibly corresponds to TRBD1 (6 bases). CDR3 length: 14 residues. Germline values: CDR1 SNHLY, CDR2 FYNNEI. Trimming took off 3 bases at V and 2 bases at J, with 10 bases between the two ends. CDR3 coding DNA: TGTGCCAGCAGTGACGGCAGGGGCAACTATGGCTACACCTTC. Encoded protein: CASSDGRGNYGYTF.

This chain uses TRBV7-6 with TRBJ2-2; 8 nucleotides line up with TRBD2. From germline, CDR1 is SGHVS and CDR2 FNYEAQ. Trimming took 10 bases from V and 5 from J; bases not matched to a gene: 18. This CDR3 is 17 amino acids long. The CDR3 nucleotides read TGTGCCACATCACCCGGGGGGGAGGGCCTCCGAACCGGGGAGCTGTTTTTT. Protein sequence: CATSPGGEGLRTGELFF.

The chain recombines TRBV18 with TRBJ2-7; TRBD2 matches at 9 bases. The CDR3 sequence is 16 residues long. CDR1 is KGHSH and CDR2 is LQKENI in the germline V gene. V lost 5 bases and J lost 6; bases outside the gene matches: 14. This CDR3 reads CASSYHPAGGPSEQYF. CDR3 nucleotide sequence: TGTGCCAGCTCATACCACCCGGCGGGAGGGCCCTCCGAGCAGTACTTC.